Presented here are 21 T cell receptor beta chains from one specimen sequenced in a study of cytomegalovirus exposure and HLA in healthy donors. The PCR employed 60 Vbeta primers together with 13 Jbeta primers. Produced via immunoSEQ multiplex PCR; TCRdb's table is partial and in-frame only. The data contain 200,000 or so clones, roughly four fifths of them seen just once; the ten biggest clones take up roughly 0.1%. The sample was PBMCs. Every receptor here comes from a boy between 2 and 15 years old in good health and CMV-seronegative.

The chain uses TRBV4-2 and TRBJ1-2; TRBD1 agrees at 8 bases. Trimming at V came to 0 bases and at J to 1 base, leaving 10 bases not matched to a gene. Germline V gene lookup returns CDR1 LGHNA and CDR2 YNFKEQ. CDR3 length: 18 residues. CDR3 sequence: CASSQDFGQGFINYGYTF. The CDR3 nucleotides read TGTGCCAGCAGCCAAGATTTTGGACAGGGATTTATTAACTATGGCTACACCTTC.

V is TRBV5-4 and J is TRBJ2-3, with 12 bases identical to TRBD1. The junction had 9 bases not matched to a gene; V was cut back by 4 bases and J by 6 bases. The CDR3 extends over 16 amino acids. Per germline, CDR1 SGHNT and CDR2 YYREEE (reference sequence). CDR3 sequence (DNA): TGTGCCAGCAGCGACCGGGACAGGGGGCATGGCGATACGCAGTATTTT. Protein sequence: CASSDRDRGHGDTQYF.

CDR3 amino acids: CASSQEGSGVADTQYF. The CDR3 bases are TGTGCCAGCAGCCAAGAAGGTAGCGGGGTGGCAGATACGCAGTATTTT. The rearrangement uses TRBV4-2 and TRBJ2-3; 8 nucleotides line up with TRBD2. Germline values: CDR1 LGHNA, CDR2 YNFKEQ. J lost 4 bases, V lost 0 bases, and 6 bases had no gene match. There are 16 residues in the CDR3.

The chain has TRBV4-1 and TRBJ1-2, with 7 bases aligning to TRBD1. Germline V lookup: CDR1 MGHRA, CDR2 YSYEKL. CDR3 length: 16 residues. The junction had 9 bases not matched to a gene; V was cut back by 0 bases and J by 5 bases. CDR3 sequence: CASSQELGRGVYGYTF. The CDR3 bases are TGCGCCAGCAGCCAAGAGTTAGGCAGGGGGGTTTATGGCTACACCTTC.

The rearrangement uses TRBV4-3 and TRBJ2-1; the D gene is possibly TRBD2 (6 bases). V lost 0 bases and J lost 3, with 18 bases in between. The CDR3 contains 18 residues. Per germline, CDR1 LGHNA and CDR2 YSLEER. CDR3 sequence reads: CASSQDPPLGGVYNEQFF. The CDR3 DNA reads as TGCGCCAGCAGCCAAGACCCACCTTTGGGGGGTGTCTACAATGAGCAGTTCTTC.

The J gene is TRBJ2-7, the V gene TRBV7-2; no clear D. Trimming cost V 1 base and J 0 bases, with 7 bases left between them. Germline CDR1 SGHTA, CDR2 FQGNSA. This CDR3 is built from 14 residues. The CDR3 here is CASSLGANSYEQYF. In DNA, the CDR3 is TGTGCCAGCAGCTTAGGCGCGAACTCCTACGAGCAGTACTTC.

The V and J genes are TRBV7-8 and TRBJ1-1, with D possibly matching TRBD1 (5 bases). The CDR3 covers 16 residues. V was shortened by 5 bases and J by 4 bases, with 20 bases between the two germline ends. CDR1 is SGHVS and CDR2 is FQNEAQ in the germline V gene. The CDR3 spells CASSPGSAGGTTEAFF. The CDR3, as DNA: TGTGCCAGCAGCCCCGGTTCAGCGGGGGGAACCACTGAAGCTTTCTTT.

The chain uses TRBV7-8 and TRBJ1-6, with 7 bases lining up with TRBD1. The V gene's germline CDR1 is SGHVS and CDR2 FQNEAQ. The CDR3 consists of 15 residues. The V and J ends lost 1 base and 8 bases, in that order; junction bases with no gene match: 5. The CDR3 DNA reads TGTGCCAGCAGCTTAGGCGGGACAGCTTATTCACCCCTCCACTTT. This codes for CASSLGGTAYSPLHF.

The V call is TRBV27, the J call TRBJ2-7, with a weak D call TRBD1 (6 bases). There are 15 residues in the CDR3. Germline values: CDR1 MNHEY, CDR2 SMNVEV (reference sequence). V gave up 4 bases and J gave up 3 bases, with 16 bases separating them. The CDR3 loop is CASSSSATGNYEQYF. The CDR3 DNA sequence: TGTGCCAGCAGTTCCTCCGCGACAGGTAACTACGAGCAGTACTTC.

This chain uses TRBV4-3 with TRBJ2-5; TRBD1 matches at 9 bases. The germline CDR1 and CDR2 sequences are LGHNA and YSLEER. The CDR3 spans 17 residues. The V gene end was trimmed by 1 base and the J gene end by 3 bases; junction bases not matched to a gene: 9. CDR3 in DNA: TGCGCCAGCAGCCAAGGCTGGGGACGGACAGGGGAAGAGACCCAGTACTTC. Translation: CASSQGWGRTGEETQYF.

This sequence joins TRBV7-2 and TRBJ1-2, with 11 bases identical to TRBD1. CDR3 size: 13 residues. Trimming took 5 bases from V and 8 from J; bases not matched to a gene: 4. Germline V gene data show CDR1 as SGHTA and CDR2 as FQGNSA. CDR3 in DNA: TGTGCCAGCAGCACAAGGACAGGGGGCGGCTACACCTTC. This encodes CASSTRTGGGYTF.

CDR3 nucleotides: TGCGCCAGCAGCACCTATGGCGGGGGCAAAGAGACCCAGTACTTC. This encodes CASSTYGGGKETQYF. The gene calls are TRBV4-1 and TRBJ2-5; D is possibly TRBD2 (7 bases). CDR1 and CDR2 from the germline V gene are MGHRA and YSYEKL. The CDR3 extends over 15 amino acids. The ends were cut back, 5 bases at V and 3 bases at J, with 16 bases in the middle.

The chain is built from TRBV2 and TRBJ2-5, with TRBD2 identical over 7 bases. The DNA end is more similar to TRBJ2-7, so the J call may be wrong. Germline V gene data show CDR1 as SNHLY and CDR2 as FYNNEI. The CDR3 has 16 residues. CDR3 loop: CASSEGLLASKYEQYF. In DNA form, the CDR3 reads TGTGCCAGCAGTGAAGGTTTACTAGCGTCTAAGTACGAGCAGTACTTC.

This clone occurred a few times. V is TRBV10-3 and J is TRBJ2-3; 9 nucleotides match TRBD2. Losses at the gene ends were 4 bases for V and 5 bases for J; bases not matched to a gene: 1. The germline V gene encodes CDR1 ENHRY and CDR2 SYGVKD. This CDR3 region has 13 residues. The CDR3 spells CAISASGEDTQYF. The CDR3 DNA sequence: TGTGCCATCAGTGCTAGCGGGGAAGATACGCAGTATTTT.

This rearrangement joins TRBV5-6 to TRBJ2-7; D might be TRBD2 (5 bases). The CDR3 consists of 15 residues. Germline V gives CDR1 SGHDT, CDR2 YYEEEE. Trimming left V 3 bases short and J 5 bases short, with 18 bases between. CDR3 DNA: TGTGCCAGCAGCTCTACCCCCCCGGAGGCAGACGAGCAGTACTTC. Translation: CASSSTPPEADEQYF. Drawing the rest from reference TRBV5-6 and TRBJ2-7, the complete variable domain is DAGVTQSPTHLIKTRGQQVTLRCSPKSGHDTVSWYQQALGQGPQFIFQYYEEEERQRGNFPDRFSGHQFPNYSSELNVNALLLGDSALYLCASSSTPPEADEQYFGPGTRLTVT.

This clone has a handful of counts. The chain employs TRBV7-9 and TRBJ2-7; 9 nucleotides line up with TRBD2. Germline V gene sequence: CDR1 SEHNR, CDR2 FQNEAQ (reference sequence). Trimming removed 3 bases from V and 7 bases from J; junction bases left unmatched: 7. The CDR3 is made up of 14 amino acids. The CDR3 sequence is CASSLGLAGTEQYF. CDR3 coding DNA: TGTGCCAGCAGCTTGGGGCTAGCGGGGACAGAGCAGTACTTC.

V usage is TRBV10-2 and J usage is TRBJ2-3, with 9 bases fitting TRBD2. Germline assignment: CDR1 WSHSY and CDR2 SAAADI. This CDR3 region has 14 residues. With 8 bases clipped from V and 5 bases from J, the junction kept 8 bases outside the gene matches. CDR3 bases: TGCGCCAGCGGTTCTAGCGGGGCCGGAGATACGCAGTATTTT. Amino acid sequence: CASGSSGAGDTQYF.

The table lists this clone with a count of one. This chain connects TRBV30 to TRBJ1-6, with a tentative D call TRBD1 (5 bases). The CDR3 loop spans 13 amino acids. The germline CDR1 and CDR2 sequences are GTSNPN and SVGIG (reference sequence). Trimming took 5 bases from V and 10 from J, leaving 15 bases between them. CDR3 residues: CAWALGGTSPLHF. The CDR3 bases are TGTGCCTGGGCCCTGGGGGGGACCTCACCCCTCCACTTT.

The gene calls are TRBV7-2 and TRBJ2-7; 12 nucleotides match TRBD2. CDR1 and CDR2 from the germline V gene are SGHTA and FQGNSA. The CDR3 covers 14 residues. With 2 bases clipped from V and 4 bases from J, the junction kept 0 bases outside the gene matches. CDR3 sequence: CASSLLAGGYEQYF. The CDR3 nucleotides are TGTGCCAGCAGCTTACTAGCGGGGGGGTACGAGCAGTACTTC.

V is TRBV28 and J is TRBJ1-2, with D maybe TRBD1 (5 bases). This CDR3 comprises 13 residues. Germline CDR1 is MDHEN and CDR2 is SYDVKM. The V gene lost 3 bases and the J gene lost 8 bases, with 13 bases spanning the gap. Written as DNA, the CDR3 is TGTGCCAGCAGTTTGGTGGGACTAGGGGGCTACACCTTC. Translated: CASSLVGLGGYTF.

The rearrangement joins TRBV6-1 to TRBJ1-2; tentative D call: TRBD1 (6 bases). The CDR3 has 12 residues. Germline lookup yields CDR1 MNHNS and CDR2 SASEGT. The ends were cut back, 6 bases at V and 8 bases at J, with 13 bases in the middle. The CDR3: CASRYPRGGYTF. In nucleotides, the CDR3 is TGTGCCAGCAGGTACCCCAGGGGAGGCTACACCTTC.